This T cell receptor (beta chain) was captured in a study of T cells after yellow fever vaccination. CDR1 is MNHEY, CDR2 SVGAGI, per germline. CDR3 length: 12 amino acids. Between the trimmed V and J ends, which lost 4 bases and 6 bases, there was a span of 10 bases. TCRdb fed the 5' RACE reads into MiXCR, producing one record per CDR3 protein. The sample has 150,000 to 200,000 distinct CDR3 sequences; over 7% are singletons. Source: CD8+ T cells sorted from PBMCs, taken 45 days after the yellow fever booster vaccination. The TCR comes from a man between 18 and 29 years old who received the YFV17D yellow fever vaccine. This chain links TRBV6-5 with TRBJ2-7; D might be TRBD2 (5 bases). CDR3 nucleotide sequence: TGTGCCAGCAGTTTGACACGGGGCGAGCAGTACTTC. Its translation: CASSLTRGEQYF.